The 14 T cell receptor beta chains below were found in one sample sequenced in a study of CD8 T cells in ankylosing spondylitis. MiXCR, applied by TCRdb to the 5' RACE reads, yields one record per CDR3 protein. The table records approximately 31,000 distinct CDR3 sequences, roughly 29% of them present only once. The specimen was synovial fluid, either unsorted or a sorted T cell fraction (not recorded which). Source of these receptors: a male donor with ankylosing spondylitis.

The sample holds many counts of this clonotype. The CDR3 region has the DNA TGCAGCCTCCTCGGACAGGGGGCGTTAGGCTACACCTTC. It translates to CSLLGQGALGYTF. The chain couples TRBV20-1 to TRBJ1-2; 11 positions agree with TRBD1. The CDR3 contains 13 residues. Germline V gene lookup returns CDR1 DFQATT and CDR2 SNEGSKA (reference sequence).

This clonotype has only a few counts. This chain links TRBV30 with TRBJ1-1; perhaps TRBD1 as D (5 bases). The V gene's germline CDR1 is GTSNPN and CDR2 SVGIG (reference sequence). This CDR3 has 15 residues. Trimming took 1 base from V and 3 from J, leaving 15 bases between them. Written as DNA, the CDR3 is TGTGCCTGGAGTGGACAGACCGTTGAACACACTGAAGCTTTCTTT. Translating it yields CAWSGQTVEHTEAFF. Drawing the rest from reference TRBV30 and TRBJ1-1, the complete variable domain is SQTIHQWPATLVQPVGSPLSLECTVEGTSNPNLYWYRQAAGRGLQLLFYSVGIGQISSEVPQNLSASRPQDRQFILSSKKLLLSDSGFYLCAWSGQTVEHTEAFFGQGTRLTVV.

This clonotype was seen more than once but under ten times. V is TRBV23-1 and J is TRBJ1-1, with D hard to call. TRBV23-1 is an ORF; its function is uncertain. The CDR3 runs 15 residues. Trimming took off 2 bases at V and 1 base at J, with 11 bases between the two ends. In nucleotides, the CDR3 is TGCGCCAGCAGTCAACGACGGATATCGAACACTGAAGCTTTCTTT. This sequence encodes CASSQRRISNTEAFF.

In this sample, this clonotype turned up once. This chain uses TRBV2 with TRBJ2-7, with no clear D. The CDR3 contains 13 residues. V lost 4 bases to trimming and J lost 3 bases, with 10 bases between them. Germline loops: CDR1 SNHLY, CDR2 FYNNEI. CDR3 loop: CASSGPIRYEQYV. The CDR3 nucleotides read TGTGCCAGCAGTGGACCCATCCGCTACGAGCAGTACGTC.

The V and J genes are TRBV27 and TRBJ1-5; 10 bases map to TRBD1. The junction had 9 bases not matched to a gene; V was cut back by 6 bases and J by 7 bases. CDR1 is MNHEY and CDR2 is SMNVEV in the germline V gene (reference sequence). This CDR3 region has 15 residues. CDR3 DNA: TGTGCCAGCAGCCGGGACAGGGGAGTTGGGCAGCCCCAGCATTTT. As protein: CASSRDRGVGQPQHF.

This chain links TRBV12-5 with TRBJ2-1; TRBD2 matches at 9 bases. J lost 8 bases, V lost 5 bases, and 4 bases had no gene match. There are 13 residues in the CDR3. CDR1 is LGHNT and CDR2 is FRNRAP in the germline V gene. CDR3 coding DNA: TGTGCTAGTGGTCGAGCGGGAGGTGATGAGCAGTTCTTC. This sequence encodes CASGRAGGDEQFF.

The CDR3 DNA reads TGTGCCAGCAGCTTGGCCGGCAGGGCGCTCCCTAATGGCTACACCTTC. Its protein is CASSLAGRALPNGYTF. The V and J genes are TRBV5-5 and TRBJ1-2; the D gene is possibly TRBD1 (5 bases). V was trimmed by 0 bases and J by 6 bases, leaving 18 bases between them. In germline, CDR1 is SGHKS, CDR2 YYEKEE (reference sequence). CDR3 size: 16 residues. The full variable domain, with the rest looked up from reference TRBV5-5 and TRBJ1-2, is DAGVTQSPTHLIKTRGQQVTLRCSPISGHKSVSWYQQVLGQGPQFIFQYYEKEERGRGNFPDRFSARQFPNYSSELNVNALLLGDSALYLCASSLAGRALPNGYTFGSGTRLTVV.

The chain recombines TRBV7-9 with TRBJ2-1; 8 nucleotides match TRBD2. CDR3 size: 15 residues. Losses at the gene ends were 3 bases for V and 1 base for J; bases not matched to a gene: 2. CDR1 SEHNR and CDR2 FQNEAQ come from the germline V gene (reference sequence). CDR3 amino acids: CASSFQRESYNEQFF. The CDR3 DNA reads as TGTGCCAGCAGCTTCCAGCGGGAGTCCTACAATGAGCAGTTCTTC.

This chain connects TRBV6-2 or TRBV6-3 to TRBJ2-3; perhaps TRBD2 as D (6 bases). Germline CDR1 is MNHEY and CDR2 is SVGEGT. CDR3 length equals 16 residues. V was pared by 6 bases and J by 2 bases, with 18 bases between. CDR3 in DNA: TGTGCCAGCAGCTCGAGGGACTTATTTTTCACAGATACGCAGTATTTT. This codes for CASSSRDLFFTDTQYF.

The CDR3 protein is CSAPWTSGSRNEQFF. In DNA, the CDR3 is TGCAGTGCTCCCTGGACTAGCGGGAGTAGGAATGAGCAGTTCTTC. The chain carries TRBV20-1 and TRBJ2-1; 13 bases are shared with TRBD2. V shed 5 bases, J shed 7 bases, and the junction held 8 bases outside the gene matches. This CDR3 is 15 amino acids long. Looked up from germline, CDR1 is DFQATT and CDR2 is SNEGSKA (reference sequence).

The genes are TRBV27 and TRBJ2-1; 7 bases align to TRBD1. Unmatched junction bases numbered 9, after V lost 7 bases and J lost 9 bases. Germline CDR1 is MNHEY and CDR2 is SMNVEV (reference sequence). The CDR3 is 13 residues long. CDR3 DNA: TGTGCCAGCACCATAACAGGGGCCGGTGAGCAGTTCTTC. This sequence encodes CASTITGAGEQFF.

The rearrangement joins TRBV15 to TRBJ2-5; D is undetermined. In germline, CDR1 is LNHNV, CDR2 YYDKDF (reference sequence). CDR3 length: 13 residues. Trimming shortened V by 5 bases and J by 4 bases, and 11 bases separated the two germline ends. The CDR3 loop reads CATSLKWGETQYF. The CDR3 DNA reads TGTGCCACCAGCTTAAAGTGGGGAGAGACCCAGTACTTC. The full variable domain, rest sourced from reference TRBV15 and TRBJ2-5, is DAMVIQNPRYQVTQFGKPVTLSCSQTLNHNVMYWYQQKSSQAPKLLFHYYDKDFNNEADTPDNFQSRRPNTSFCFLDIRSPGLGDTAMYLCATSLKWGETQYFGPGTRLLVL.

The chain joins TRBV7-9 to TRBJ2-7; perhaps TRBD2 as D (6 bases). V lost 4 bases and J lost 1, with 11 bases in between. The germline CDR1 and CDR2 sequences are SEHNR and FQNEAQ (reference sequence). The CDR3 covers 14 residues. The CDR3 DNA reads TGTGCCAGCAGCTCCCCGGCGGGATCCTACGAGCAGTACTTC. Translating it yields CASSSPAGSYEQYF.

The chain links TRBV30 to TRBJ2-7, with 8 bases lining up with TRBD2. This CDR3 has 13 residues. V dropped 7 bases and J dropped 7; count of bases not matched to a gene: 12. Germline V gives CDR1 GTSNPN, CDR2 SVGIG (reference sequence). The CDR3 DNA reads TGTGCCTATGAGCGGGCGGGAGGAGGGGAGCAGTACTTC. Translation gives CAYERAGGGEQYF.